This T cell receptor (beta chain) appears in the sequencing data of a study of T cells after posttransplantation cyclophosphamide. Only in-frame clones appear in the TCRdb table, and some are missing; sequencing was by immunoSEQ multiplex PCR. The sample lists 25,000 to 30,000 clones, none appearing once, the ten largest making up 2.7%. The V gene's germline CDR1 is MDHEN and CDR2 SYDVKM. CDR3 length: 15 residues. With V trimmed by 3 bases and J by 1 base, 3 bases remained unmatched. This clone was recorded many times. This clonotype was obtained from a woman in her fifties or sixties in good health, CMV-negative, and a related stem cell transplant donor. The rearrangement uses TRBV28 and TRBJ2-4; TRBD2 aligns across 7 bases. The sequenced sample was PBMCs. The CDR3, as DNA: TGTGCCAGCAGTTTTGCGGGAGCGGCCAAAAACATTCAGTACTTC. Amino acids: CASSFAGAAKNIQYF.